This T cell receptor (beta chain) was retrieved from a study of technical replicates of blood from a handful of donors. Looked up from germline, CDR1 is SNHLY and CDR2 is FYNNEI. Trimming took 6 bases from V and 6 from J; bases not matched to a gene: 13. This CDR3 has 17 amino acids. Produced via immunoSEQ multiplex PCR; TCRdb's table is partial and in-frame only. The repertoire holds some 63,000 clones, with approximately 87% as singletons. This TCR was recovered from a human donor in good health. Some clones in this sample may be carry-over from other donors' samples. The specimen sequenced was PBMCs. The rearrangement joins TRBV2 to TRBJ2-1; 11 bases align to TRBD2. The CDR3 bases are TGTGCCAGCAGCGCCGGGACTAGCGGTTTTCCCAGCAATGAGCAGTTCTTC. This encodes CASSAGTSGFPSNEQFF.